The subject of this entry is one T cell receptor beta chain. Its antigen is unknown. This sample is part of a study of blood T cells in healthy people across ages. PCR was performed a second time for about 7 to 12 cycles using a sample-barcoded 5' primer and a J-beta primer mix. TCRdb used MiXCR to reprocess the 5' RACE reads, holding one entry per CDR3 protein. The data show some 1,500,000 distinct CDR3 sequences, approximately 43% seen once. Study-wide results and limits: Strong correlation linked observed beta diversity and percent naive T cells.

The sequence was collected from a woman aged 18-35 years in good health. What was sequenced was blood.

CDR3 in amino acids: CASSNVQGNYGYTF. CDR3 DNA: TGTGCCAGCAGTAACGTCCAAGGGAACTATGGCTACACCTTC. The chain is built from TRBV25-1 and TRBJ1-2, with unresolved D. V was cut by 5 bases and J by 2 bases, with 12 bases left in between. The CDR3 is 14 residues long. Germline lookup yields CDR1 MGHDK and CDR2 SYGVNS.